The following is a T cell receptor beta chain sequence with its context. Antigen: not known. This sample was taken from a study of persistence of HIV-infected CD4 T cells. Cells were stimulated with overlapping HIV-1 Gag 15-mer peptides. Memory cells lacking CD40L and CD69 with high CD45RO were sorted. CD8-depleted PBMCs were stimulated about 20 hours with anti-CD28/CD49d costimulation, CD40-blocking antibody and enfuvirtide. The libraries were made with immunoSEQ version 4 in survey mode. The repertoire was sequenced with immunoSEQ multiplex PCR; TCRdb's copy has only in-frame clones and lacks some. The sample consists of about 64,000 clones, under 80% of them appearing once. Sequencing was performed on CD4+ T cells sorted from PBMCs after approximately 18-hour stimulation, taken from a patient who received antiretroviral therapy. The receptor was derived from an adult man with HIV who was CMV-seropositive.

Here the CDR3 reads CASSILGGDSPLHF. DNA of the CDR3: TGTGCCAGCAGCATCCTCGGGGGAGATTCACCCCTCCACTTT. This sequence joins TRBV9 and TRBJ1-6, with a weak D call TRBD1 (5 bases). V was cut by 4 bases and J by 8 bases, with 13 bases left in between. This CDR3 spans 14 amino acids. CDR1 SGDLS and CDR2 YYNGEE come from the germline V gene.